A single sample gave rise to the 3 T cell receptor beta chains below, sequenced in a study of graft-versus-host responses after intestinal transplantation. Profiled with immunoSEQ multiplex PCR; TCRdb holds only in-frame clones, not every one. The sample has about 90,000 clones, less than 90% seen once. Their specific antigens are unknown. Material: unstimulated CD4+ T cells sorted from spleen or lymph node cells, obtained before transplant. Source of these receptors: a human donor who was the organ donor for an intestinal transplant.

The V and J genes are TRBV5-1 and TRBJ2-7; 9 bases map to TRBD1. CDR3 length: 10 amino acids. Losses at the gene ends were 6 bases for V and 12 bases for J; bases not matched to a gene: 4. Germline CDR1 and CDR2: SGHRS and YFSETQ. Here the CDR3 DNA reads TGCGCCAGCACTCCGGGACAGGGGTACTTC. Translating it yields CASTPGQGYF. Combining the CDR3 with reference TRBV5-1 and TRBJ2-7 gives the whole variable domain KAGVTQTPRYLIKTRGQQVTLSCSPISGHRSVSWYQQTPGQGLQFLFEYFSETQRNKGNFPGRFSGRQFSNSRSEMNVSTLELGDSALYLCASTPGQGYFGPGTRLTVT.

Here the CDR3 reads CASSLVAPSTDTQYF. The CDR3 nucleotides are TGCGCCAGCAGCTTGGTGGCTCCTAGCACAGATACGCAGTATTTT. The gene calls are TRBV5-1 and TRBJ2-3; D gene ambiguous. The CDR3 is 15 residues long. V lost 0 bases, J lost 0 bases, and 8 bases lay in between. Germline values: CDR1 SGHRS, CDR2 YFSETQ.

DNA of the CDR3: TGCGCCAGCAGCTTGGCAGCCGGGACAGAGATCTACGAGCAGTACTTC. As protein: CASSLAAGTEIYEQYF. The chain uses TRBV5-1 and TRBJ2-7; TRBD1 aligns across 7 bases. The CDR3 loop spans 16 amino acids. The germline V gene encodes CDR1 SGHRS and CDR2 YFSETQ. The J segment lost 3 bases and the V segment lost 0 bases, leaving 9 bases of the junction unmatched.